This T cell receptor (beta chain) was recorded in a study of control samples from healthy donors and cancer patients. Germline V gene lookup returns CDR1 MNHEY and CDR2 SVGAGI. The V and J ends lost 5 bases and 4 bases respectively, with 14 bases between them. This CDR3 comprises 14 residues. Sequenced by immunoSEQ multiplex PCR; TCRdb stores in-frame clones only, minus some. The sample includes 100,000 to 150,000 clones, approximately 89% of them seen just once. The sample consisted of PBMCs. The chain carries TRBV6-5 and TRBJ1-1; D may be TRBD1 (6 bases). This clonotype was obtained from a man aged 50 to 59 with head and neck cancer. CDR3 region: CASSKLGARTEAFF. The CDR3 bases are TGTGCCAGCAGTAAGCTGGGGGCGCGCACTGAAGCTTTCTTT.